Below are 25 T cell receptor beta chains sequenced from a single sample in a study of T-cell memory formation after mild COVID-19. TCRdb reprocessed the 5' RACE reads with MiXCR, giving one entry per CDR3 protein. The profile covers 55,000 to 65,000 distinct CDR3 sequences, with more than 8% appearing a single time and 1.2% taken by the ten largest. The sequenced sample consisted of PBMCs or a T cell subset sorted from them (not recorded which). The receptors derive from a man aged 18 to 35 who had mild COVID-19 (a few samples of this study predate the infection). Cell type and time point are not known.

This clonotype has only a few counts. The chain couples TRBV19 to TRBJ1-5, with D unclear. The germline V and J ends were trimmed by 2 bases and 5 bases, with 10 bases remaining between them. The CDR3 totals 14 residues. CDR1 is LNHDA and CDR2 is SQIVND in the germline V gene (reference sequence). The CDR3 loop reads CASSISGWDQPQHF. CDR3 DNA: TGTGCCAGTAGTATATCGGGGTGGGATCAGCCCCAGCATTTT.

The chain has TRBV6-6 and TRBJ2-5; 10 bases are a match to TRBD1. CDR3 length equals 15 residues. J was trimmed by 6 bases and V by 2 bases; bases with no gene match: 6. CDR1 is MNHNY, CDR2 SVGAGI, per germline (reference sequence). The CDR3 loop is CASSYGDRGLQTQYF. The CDR3 DNA follows: TGTGCCAGCAGTTACGGGGACAGGGGTTTGCAGACCCAGTACTTC.

This clonotype was picked up many times. One end of the junction varies from germline; a read error may be responsible. V gene TRBV12-3 or TRBV12-4 combines with J gene TRBJ1-3; TRBD1 matches 8 bases. This CDR3 contains 14 residues. CDR3 amino acids: CASTLQGAGNTIYF. CDR3 nucleotides: TGTGCCAGCACTTTACAGGGGGCTGGAAACACCATATATTTT.

This clonotype is classed as medium-sized. The chain employs TRBV4-3 and TRBJ2-3; weak D call: TRBD2 (5 bases). Germline V gene data show CDR1 as LGHNA and CDR2 as YSLEER. This CDR3 is 15 amino acids long. Trimming pared 3 bases from V and 8 bases from J, leaving 18 bases between. DNA for the CDR3: TGCGCCAGCAGCCAGTCAGGCGGGTTCTACGGTACGCAGTATTTT. Translation: CASSQSGGFYGTQYF.

There are a few counts of this clonotype. The chain employs TRBV7-2 and TRBJ2-5, with 9 bases lining up with TRBD2. The CDR3 sequence is 15 residues long. V gave up 5 bases and J gave up 0 bases; unmatched junction bases: 4. Germline CDR1 is SGHTA and CDR2 is FQGNSA. CDR3 nucleotide sequence: TGTGCCAGCAGCCCCCAGCGGGGGGACCAAGAGACCCAGTACTTC. Translating gives CASSPQRGDQETQYF.

The rearrangement uses TRBV24-1 and TRBJ2-1; no firm D call. The CDR3 is 15 amino acids. CDR1 and CDR2 (germline): KGHDR, SFDVKD. V lost 4 bases, J lost 4 bases, and 13 bases lay in between. The CDR3 region is CATSEGGRAYNEQFF. As DNA, the CDR3 is TGTGCCACCAGTGAGGGCGGACGAGCTTACAATGAGCAGTTCTTC.

At least ten counts were recorded for this clonotype. The chain links TRBV5-1 to TRBJ2-4, with D perhaps assigned TRBD1 or TRBD2 (5 bases each). The CDR3 consists of 15 residues. V was cut by 4 bases and J by 3 bases, with 14 bases left in between. CDR1 and CDR2 (germline): SGHRS, YFSETQ. The CDR3 nucleotides read TGCGCCAGCAGCCTTCAGGGAGAGGTCAAAAACATTCAGTACTTC. It translates to CASSLQGEVKNIQYF.

The chain carries TRBV20-1 and TRBJ2-3, with D perhaps TRBD1 or TRBD2 (5 bases each). Trimming cost V 0 bases and J 4 bases, with 11 bases left between them. There are 14 residues in the CDR3. From germline, CDR1 is DFQATT and CDR2 SNEGSKA (reference sequence). CDR3 sequence (DNA): TGCAGTGCTAGAGATGCAGTGGGGGCAGATACGCAGTATTTT. Its protein is CSARDAVGADTQYF.

Only a few counts were recorded for this clonotype. The chain uses TRBV5-1 and TRBJ2-1, with 10 nucleotides matching TRBD1. The CDR3 is 14 residues long. Germline values: CDR1 SGHRS, CDR2 YFSETQ. V was pared by 4 bases and J by 9 bases, with 7 bases of the junction left unmatched. This CDR3 is CASSAGTGVGEQFF. DNA of the CDR3: TGCGCCAGCAGCGCCGGGACAGGGGTGGGTGAGCAGTTCTTC.

The sample holds a few counts of this clonotype. This sequence joins TRBV27 and TRBJ1-5, with a tentative D call TRBD1 (5 bases). V lost 5 bases and J lost 5, with 13 bases in between. Germline loops: CDR1 MNHEY, CDR2 SMNVEV (reference sequence). The CDR3 runs 14 residues. CDR3 DNA sequence: TGTGCCAGCAGTACCAGGGTTCCCGATCAGCCCCAGCATTTT. This sequence encodes CASSTRVPDQPQHF.

There are a few counts of this clonotype. The chain uses TRBV28 and TRBJ2-2; D not certain. There are 14 residues in the CDR3. Germline assignment: CDR1 MDHEN and CDR2 SYDVKM. The V end lost 3 bases, the J end lost 4 bases, and 9 bases lay between the germline ends. The CDR3 is CASSLLSSTGELFF. CDR3 DNA sequence: TGTGCCAGCAGTTTGTTGTCGAGCACCGGGGAGCTGTTTTTT.

This clonotype was observed a handful of times. The chain employs TRBV5-1 and TRBJ2-3; D is perhaps TRBD2 (6 bases). CDR3 size: 15 residues. V was shortened by 4 bases and J by 1 base, with 13 bases between the two germline ends. Germline loops: CDR1 SGHRS, CDR2 YFSETQ. CDR3 sequence: CASSPGTPRTDTQYF. DNA of the CDR3: TGCGCCAGCAGCCCCGGGACTCCCCGCACAGATACGCAGTATTTT.

Ten or more counts support this clonotype. The rearrangement uses TRBV29-1 and TRBJ2-1, with a tentative D call TRBD2 (5 bases). CDR3 length: 14 residues. V lost 2 bases to trimming and J lost 6 bases, with 14 bases between them. Per the germline V gene, CDR1 is SQVTM and CDR2 is ANQGSEA. The DNA of the CDR3 is TGCAGCGTTGAACGGGGTACTAGAGGCAATGAGCAGTTCTTC. Protein sequence: CSVERGTRGNEQFF.

This clonotype was detected only a few times. V and J are TRBV7-3 and TRBJ2-2; the match to TRBD1 covers 7 bases. Germline loops: CDR1 SGHTA, CDR2 FQGTGA. The CDR3 extends over 15 amino acids. The junction had 5 bases not matched to a gene; V was cut back by 5 bases and J by 2 bases. DNA for the CDR3: TGTGCCAGCAGCCGGACAGGTCAAAACACCGGGGAGCTGTTTTTT. Translation gives CASSRTGQNTGELFF.

This chain uses TRBV29-1 with TRBJ2-3; 7 bases map to TRBD1. The CDR3 has 17 amino acids. The germline gives CDR1 SQVTM, CDR2 ANQGSEA. After removal of 1 base from V and 3 bases from J, the junction contained 13 bases not matched to a gene. CDR3 sequence: CSVEAPLGQGETDTQYF. DNA for the CDR3: TGCAGCGTTGAAGCTCCACTTGGGCAGGGGGAGACAGATACGCAGTATTTT.

The sample holds a few counts of this clonotype. The V call is TRBV5-1, the J call TRBJ2-5; D uncertain. CDR1 SGHRS and CDR2 YFSETQ come from the germline V gene. Trimming cost V 0 bases and J 2 bases, with 8 bases left between them. CDR3 length equals 14 residues. CDR3 residues: CASSLVTAQETQYF. CDR3 DNA sequence: TGCGCCAGCAGCTTGGTAACCGCTCAAGAGACCCAGTACTTC. Full variable domain (rest looked up from reference TRBV5-1 and TRBJ2-5): KAGVTQTPRYLIKTRGQQVTLSCSPISGHRSVSWYQQTPGQGLQFLFEYFSETQRNKGNFPGRFSGRQFSNSRSEMNVSTLELGDSALYLCASSLVTAQETQYFGPGTRLLVL.

A few counts support this clonotype. This chain connects TRBV6-5 to TRBJ1-1; D might be TRBD1 (6 bases). CDR3 length: 15 residues. From germline, CDR1 is MNHEY and CDR2 SVGAGI. V was pared by 2 bases and J by 11 bases, with 21 bases between. As DNA, the CDR3 is TGTGCCAGCAGTTACGGTCTAGGGGGGACGCGCATGGCTTTCTTT. Translation gives CASSYGLGGTRMAFF.

The chain recombines TRBV13 with TRBJ1-1; D gene uncertain. Between the trimmed V and J ends, which lost 5 bases and 4 bases, there was a span of 14 bases. CDR1 PRHDT and CDR2 FYEKMQ come from the germline V gene (reference sequence). The CDR3 is made up of 14 amino acids. The CDR3 DNA follows: TGTGCCAGCAGCCTACTGCTGTGGGGCACTGAAGCTTTCTTT. It translates to CASSLLLWGTEAFF.

The sample holds a few counts of this clonotype. This sequence joins TRBV7-9 and TRBJ2-3; D possibly matches TRBD1 or TRBD2 (5 bases each). The V gene lost 5 bases and the J gene lost 5 bases, with 14 bases spanning the gap. The CDR3 totals 14 residues. The germline CDR1 and CDR2 sequences are SEHNR and FQNEAQ (reference sequence). The CDR3 is CASSPQGDVDTQYF. In DNA, the CDR3 is TGTGCCAGCAGCCCCCAGGGAGACGTAGATACGCAGTATTTT.

There are many counts of this clonotype. The J gene is TRBJ2-3, the V gene TRBV5-1, with 11 bases lining up with TRBD2. V trimming: 2 bases; J trimming: 0 bases; junction bases outside the gene matches: 5. The CDR3 is made up of 17 amino acids. Germline CDR1 SGHRS, CDR2 YFSETQ. The CDR3 region has the DNA TGCGCCAGCAGCTTCGGGACTAGCGGAGGTAGCACAGATACGCAGTATTTT. It is translated as CASSFGTSGGSTDTQYF. Full variable domain (missing parts from reference TRBV5-1 and TRBJ2-3): KAGVTQTPRYLIKTRGQQVTLSCSPISGHRSVSWYQQTPGQGLQFLFEYFSETQRNKGNFPGRFSGRQFSNSRSEMNVSTLELGDSALYLCASSFGTSGGSTDTQYFGPGTRLTVL.

This clonotype was counted ten times or more. The chain links TRBV7-9 to TRBJ2-5; D could derive from TRBD1 or TRBD2 (5 bases each). The V end lost 7 bases, the J end lost 3 bases, and 24 bases lay between the germline ends. There are 17 residues in the CDR3. Germline CDR1 SEHNR, CDR2 FQNEAQ (reference sequence). The CDR3 is CASTPPSWDLFEETQYF. The DNA of the CDR3 is TGTGCCAGCACCCCCCCCTCCTGGGACCTCTTCGAAGAGACCCAGTACTTC.

This rearrangement joins TRBV10-3 to TRBJ2-5; no firm D call. Germline assignment: CDR1 ENHRY and CDR2 SYGVKD. V shed 0 bases and J shed 2 bases, with 10 bases lying between them. This CDR3 contains 15 residues. The CDR3 DNA reads as TGTGCCATCAGTGAGTCGAACGGCGGACAAGAGACCCAGTACTTC. Encoded protein: CAISESNGGQETQYF.

The chain couples TRBV4-1 to TRBJ1-1; no clear D gene. CDR1 is MGHRA and CDR2 is YSYEKL in the germline V gene. V dropped 4 bases and J dropped 1 base, with 10 bases sitting between them. The CDR3 contains 14 residues. The CDR3 loop is CASSPYQRNTEAFF. In DNA, the CDR3 is TGCGCCAGCAGCCCGTACCAGCGGAACACTGAAGCTTTCTTT.

The rearrangement joins TRBV5-1 to TRBJ2-1, with a tentative D call TRBD2 (6 bases). Germline CDR1 reads SGHRS; CDR2 reads YFSETQ. CDR3 length: 14 residues. V was clipped by 3 bases and J by 5 bases, with 12 bases between them. The CDR3 loop reads CASSSLERDNEQFF. The CDR3 DNA reads as TGCGCCAGCAGCTCCCTAGAGCGGGACAATGAGCAGTTCTTC. The whole variable domain, filled in from reference TRBV5-1 and TRBJ2-1, reads KAGVTQTPRYLIKTRGQQVTLSCSPISGHRSVSWYQQTPGQGLQFLFEYFSETQRNKGNFPGRFSGRQFSNSRSEMNVSTLELGDSALYLCASSSLERDNEQFFGPGTRLTVL.

The chain is built from TRBV3-1 and TRBJ2-2; no clear D. Germline V gives CDR1 LGHDT, CDR2 YNNKEL (reference sequence). V was cut by 8 bases and J by 4 bases, with 8 bases left in between. This CDR3 spans 12 amino acids. The chain's CDR3 is CASAWATGELFF. CDR3 coding DNA: TGTGCCAGCGCGTGGGCCACCGGGGAGCTGTTTTTT. Full variable domain (remainder filled in from reference TRBV3-1 and TRBJ2-2): DTAVSQTPKYLVTQMGNDKSIKCEQNLGHDTMYWYKQDSKKFLKIMFSYNNKELIINETVPNRFSPKSPDKAHLNLHINSLELGDSAVYFCASAWATGELFFGEGSRLTVL.